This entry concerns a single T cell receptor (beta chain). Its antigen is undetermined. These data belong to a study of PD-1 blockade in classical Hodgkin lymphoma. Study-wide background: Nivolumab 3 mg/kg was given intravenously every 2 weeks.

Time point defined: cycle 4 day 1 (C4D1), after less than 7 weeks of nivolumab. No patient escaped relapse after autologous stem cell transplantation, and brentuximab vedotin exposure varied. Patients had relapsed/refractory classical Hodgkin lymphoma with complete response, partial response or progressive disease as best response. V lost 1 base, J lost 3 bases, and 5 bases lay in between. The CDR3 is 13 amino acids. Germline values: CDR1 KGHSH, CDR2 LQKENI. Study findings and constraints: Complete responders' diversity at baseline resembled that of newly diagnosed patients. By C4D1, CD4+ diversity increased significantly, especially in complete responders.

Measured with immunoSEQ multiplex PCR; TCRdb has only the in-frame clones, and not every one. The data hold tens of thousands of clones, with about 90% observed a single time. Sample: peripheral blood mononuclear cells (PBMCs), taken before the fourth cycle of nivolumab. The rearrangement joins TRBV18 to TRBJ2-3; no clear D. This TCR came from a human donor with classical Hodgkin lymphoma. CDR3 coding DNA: TGTGCCAGCTCACCACTTCATACAGATACGCAGTATTTT. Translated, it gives CASSPLHTDTQYF. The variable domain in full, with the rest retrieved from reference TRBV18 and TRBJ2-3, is NAGVMQNPRHLVRRRGQEARLRCSPMKGHSHVYWYRQLPEEGLKFMVYLQKENIIDESGMPKERFSAEFPKEGPSILRIQQVVRGDSAAYFCASSPLHTDTQYFGPGTRLTVL.